This record concerns one T cell receptor (beta chain) sequence. It has no known antigen specificity. The sample holds no much larger clone one base away, and base qualities are not on file. These data originate in a study of cytomegalovirus exposure and HLA in healthy donors (dated 2017 in TCRdb). About the study as a whole: An earlier analysis of approximately 550 of the donors reported roughly 270 Gb of sequence data and roughly 100 million unique TCR beta sequences from approximately 180 million T cells. About 320 gigabases of sequencing data and some 85 million unique TCR sequences were included in an early release covering 550 to 800 HLA-typed donors. Of the roughly 400 genotyped donors, approximately 80% fell in the genetic ancestry cluster associated with self-reported Caucasian donors. The aim of the study was to test whether cataloging public T cell receptors could identify signatures of past pathogen exposure. The study used immunosequencing to profile the T cell repertoires of 600 to 850 subjects and linked those repertoires to cytomegalovirus serostatus. In addition to the first cohort of hundreds of subjects, a separate validation cohort of 120 different subjects was used. The study combined high-throughput TCR immunosequencing, statistical association of individual TCRs with disease status, and machine learning to predict cytomegalovirus infection status. A later analysis re-examined previously published TCR beta repertoires from about 700 donors and added high-resolution HLA genotyping to investigate patterns of TCR occurrence. The later analysis used no new phenotypic data to find candidate immune exposures, relying instead on TCR beta sequences and their occurrence across donors. An earlier analysis of roughly 580 of the donors used high-throughput TCR beta sequencing to judge whether each TCR beta V gene segment behaved as functional or pseudogenic. Donor age, sex, ethnicity and CMV serostatus were compiled alongside the repertoire data. A later genetic analysis took genome-wide SNP genotypes for about 55% of the roughly 700 donors and used that subset as a discovery cohort. Every discovery cohort repertoire had been produced on one sequencing platform. Both class I and class II loci were covered by HLA typing, at four-digit resolution. Typing coverage varied by locus: roughly 629-630 donors for A, B, C, DRB1 and DQB1; more than 500 for DQA1; around 570 for DPA1; about 450 for DPB1. About five DR-DQ haplotypes were handled as single units for association and clustering because linkage in the cohort was strong. Among some 410 genotyped donors of the cohort, an average of about 240,000 unique TCR beta nucleotide sequences were sequenced per donor, roughly 20% of them non-productive.

V and J are trimmed by 6 bases and 0 bases, and the gene matches miss 10 bases of the junction. From its cysteine to its phenylalanine, the CDR3 spans 16 amino acids. Only the CDR3 portion is preserved as DNA: 48 bases, with reading frame beginning at the first base. The germline V gene provides CDR1 MDHEN and CDR2 SYDVKM. Library construction relied on the immunoSEQ multiplex PCR assay. A mixture of 60 forward primers for TCR Vbeta segments and 13 reverse primers for TCR Jbeta segments was used in the multiplex PCR. The CDR3 region of rearranged TCR beta genes was amplified from genomic DNA with a multiplex PCR assay. Amplified TCR beta libraries were sequenced as 87-base-pair reads on the Illumina HiSeq System. Regarding the original processing steps: A later analysis counted around 72 million unique TCR beta chains across the 640 or so repertoires, and around 9.9 million of these chains were shared by at least two donors. Raw reads were error-corrected and collapsed into unique sequences by a nearest-neighbor algorithm in which closely related sequences were merged to remove PCR and sequencing errors. To assign V, D and J gene segments, CDR3 sequences were aligned to IMGT reference sequences. For a sequence to be retained, at least a six-nucleotide match to both a V gene segment and a J gene segment was required. A rearrangement was called productive if the CDR3 had no stop codons and remained in frame with V and J, and every other rearrangement was called non-productive. Following IMGT convention, CDR3 was defined as the stretch from the second conserved V-encoded cysteine to the conserved J-encoded phenylalanine. The earlier analysis of about 610 of the donors excluded sequences that lacked an unambiguous match to a single V gene segment. In an earlier analysis of a few hundred of the donors, V segments were called functional above 56.7% productive rearrangements and were called segregating when the between-donor standard deviation exceeded 5%. A statistical classification framework was built for diagnosing cytomegalovirus status from the catalog of TCR beta chain sequences. In a later analysis, TCR nucleotide sequences were compared against IMGT/GENE-DB human TR gene sequences so that V and J genes could be assigned. In a later analysis, CDR3 sequences and most-parsimonious VDJ recombination scenarios were assigned using the TCRdist pipeline. A later analysis defined each TCR beta chain by its CDR3 amino acid sequence plus V-gene family, and excluded reads lacking a unique V-gene family. To address suspected cross-contamination and a sequencing artifact, a later analysis removed roughly 580 highly shared, low-generation-probability nucleotide sequences. In a later analysis, a clonal expansion index for each public chain was calculated from normalized within-repertoire ranks of inferred template counts. In a later analysis, generation probabilities were computed with a VDJ recombination model fitted to out-of-frame rearrangements, and the resulting probabilities were checked against IGoR. In a later analysis, TCR-TCR, TCR-HLA and TCR-CMV co-occurrence was scored with hypergeometric tests, and a repertoire-size bias correction was applied to TCR pairs. A later analysis estimated false discovery rates by permuting HLA or CMV assignments 20 times. A later analysis grouped co-occurring TCRs with DBSCAN, adding TCRdist sequence similarity when clustering within HLA-allele-positive subsets. Co-occurrence clustering excluded repertoires with fewer than 30,000 or more than 120,000 public chains, plus five with anomalous nucleotide sharing. Here the immuneACCESS table is served through TCRdb, limited to in-frame sequences with V and J called. Missing clones are a known gap in these copies; in checked studies unresolved V genes cover under half, and the rest lacks a known reason. Clone size and the V and J calls come from that table; the DNA yielded D and trimming. This sample is represented by around 98,000 clones; roughly 76% of them were singletons. 2% to 2.5% of the sample goes to the ten largest clones.

Study-wide conclusions, independent of this receptor: Linkage disequilibrium might explain the correlated functional status among segregating V segments, but an unknown experimental factor could not be excluded. A later analysis found that most CMV-associated TCR beta chains appeared HLA-restricted, with HLA associations seemingly driven largely by CMV exposure. Several of the top co-occurrence clusters appeared to be linked to parvovirus B19, influenza, CMV and Epstein-Barr virus, according to a later analysis. In vitro tests confirmed that three of the cytomegalovirus-associated TCR beta chains recognize cytomegalovirus antigens. In a later genetic analysis, fewer N-insertions in productive TCRs were reported among donors in an Asian-associated ancestry cluster than the roughly 700-donor mean. Roughly uniform sequencing depth across donors was assumed in presence/absence analyses, although this assumption may not hold. When HLA alleles, especially DR and DQ, strongly co-occurred, attributing TCR associations to individual alleles was difficult. HLA typing was unavailable for some donors at each locus, so association tests used only the typed subset. Specific HLA alleles were associated with 15,000 to 20,000 TCR beta sequences at a false discovery rate of 0.05 in a later analysis. According to the authors, the approach could potentially be generalized to other disease states and immunological phenotypes. The study gave a list of 150 to 200 TCR beta chains associated with cytomegalovirus. Because counts were too low, some 17 rarely observed V segments, including chromosome 9 orphons, were excluded from the earlier analysis of about 500 of the donors. A cluster of highly shared sequence variants was judged likely to represent a technical artifact of the sequencing pipeline. Broadly in line with IMGT annotations, most TCR beta V segments showed up in productive rearrangements about 87% or about 30% of the time in an earlier analysis of 450 to 750 of the donors. Cytomegalovirus status was reported to be diagnosed by the classifier with high specificity and sensitivity in both the original and validation cohorts. A further reported finding was that TCR beta sequences accurately predicted the HLA-A and HLA-B alleles for most subjects in the first cohort. In a later analysis, the rate of TCR association differed among HLA loci, with DRB1 alleles having the most associated TCRs and HLA-C alleles having the fewest. While some public TCRs were present in many individuals, most TCR sequences turned up only very rarely across donors. For the cohort, immune exposure information was limited to CMV serostatus. An association between a missense DCLRE1C variant and V-gene and J-gene trimming of TCR beta chains was found in a later genetic analysis and replicated in an independent cohort. In this cohort, only TCR beta chains were sequenced, and detectable features were limited by the absence of alpha or paired-chain data. Some IMGT-functional V segments, including TRBV6-2 and TRBV6-3, could not be distinguished by the 87-base-pair reads and were therefore excluded. Compared with equally common non-associated chains, HLA-associated TCR beta chains in a later analysis were more clonally expanded and had lower generation probabilities.

The cohort consisted of 670 or so healthy bone marrow donors. Cohort members were all nominally healthy when sampled, although unrecorded immune exposures were likely present. The donor was CMV seronegative and was included in the group of several hundred seronegative cohort members. Each donor provided a peripheral blood sample, and peripheral blood mononuclear cells were used for TCR beta sequencing. Genomic DNA was extracted from the blood cell samples with the Qiagen DNeasy Blood Extraction Kit. The receptor comes from a middle-aged man in good health and CMV-seronegative. The source material was PBMCs. The chain is made from TRBV28 and TRBJ2-7, with 8 bases aligning to TRBD1. The nucleotide sequence is TGTGCCAGCAGCTCCACCGGGACAGGAAACTCCTACGAGCAGTACTTC. This sequence encodes CASSSTGTGNSYEQYF.